Following are 26 T cell receptor beta chains from one sample sequenced in a study of cytomegalovirus exposure and HLA in healthy donors. PCR used 60 Vbeta primers and 13 Jbeta primers. Data came from immunoSEQ multiplex PCR; TCRdb stores just in-frame clones and leaves some out. This sample has fewer than 150,000 clones, with about four fifths found just once. Sequenced material: PBMCs. The receptor source for this set is a middle-aged man in good health and CMV-seropositive.

The chain employs TRBV27 and TRBJ2-7; 8 nucleotides line up with TRBD2. Germline CDR1 is MNHEY and CDR2 is SMNVEV (reference sequence). This CDR3 contains 15 residues. Unmatched junction bases numbered 10, after V lost 6 bases and J lost 3 bases. The CDR3 region is CASSLTSGAYYEQYF. DNA for the CDR3: TGTGCCAGCAGCCTAACTAGCGGAGCATACTACGAGCAGTACTTC.

In this sample, this clone turned up once. This chain links TRBV18 with TRBJ2-3, with TRBD1 matching over 8 bases. The germline V gene has CDR1 KGHSH and CDR2 LQKENI. Losses at the gene ends were 4 bases for V and 5 bases for J; bases not matched to a gene: 5. The CDR3 is made up of 14 amino acids. The CDR3 loop reads CASSQNRGEDTQYF. The DNA of the CDR3 is TGTGCCAGCTCACAGAACAGGGGGGAAGATACGCAGTATTTT.

The genes are TRBV30 and TRBJ2-3; 10 nucleotides match TRBD2. Germline V gene sequence: CDR1 GTSNPN, CDR2 SVGIG (reference sequence). CDR3 length equals 15 residues. With V trimmed by 0 bases and J by 5 bases, 5 bases remained unmatched. This chain's CDR3 is CAWSVASGRLDTQYF. CDR3 nucleotides: TGTGCCTGGAGTGTAGCTAGCGGGAGATTAGATACGCAGTATTTT.

V is TRBV18 and J is TRBJ1-2; tentatively, D is TRBD1 (5 bases). The CDR3 length is 14 residues. Germline CDR1 reads KGHSH; CDR2 reads LQKENI. Trimming pared 2 bases from V and 5 bases from J, leaving 12 bases between. The CDR3 sequence: CASSPNRGGYGYTF. CDR3 DNA sequence: TGTGCCAGCTCACCAAATCGGGGGGGATATGGCTACACCTTC.

The chain carries TRBV5-6 and TRBJ1-1, with TRBD1 matching 11 bases. V shed 0 bases and J 4 bases; nucleotides not matched to a gene: 2. The germline V gene encodes CDR1 SGHDT and CDR2 YYEEEE. There are 15 residues in the CDR3. In nucleotides, the CDR3 is TGTGCCAGCAGCTTGGTTGGGACAGGGGGCACTGAAGCTTTCTTT. This gives the protein CASSLVGTGGTEAFF.

The chain couples TRBV30 to TRBJ2-3; TRBD2 agrees at 15 bases. This CDR3 spans 18 amino acids. Germline V gene sequence: CDR1 GTSNPN, CDR2 SVGIG (reference sequence). V shed 2 bases, J shed 4 bases, and the junction held 10 bases outside the gene matches. The CDR3 region is CAWSRLRTSGRGADTQYF. CDR3 in DNA: TGTGCCTGGAGTCGACTCCGGACTAGCGGGAGGGGGGCAGATACGCAGTATTTT.

V usage is TRBV5-4 and J usage is TRBJ1-2, with D tentatively TRBD1 (6 bases). With 0 bases removed from V and 6 bases from J, the gap between germline ends came to 15 bases. Looked up from germline, CDR1 is SGHNT and CDR2 is YYREEE (reference sequence). The CDR3 totals 15 residues. CDR3 DNA: TGTGCCAGCAGCTTGGTCGGTCAGGGGATACATGGCTACACCTTC. Protein: CASSLVGQGIHGYTF. The whole variable domain, remainder taken from reference TRBV5-4 and TRBJ1-2, is ETGVTQSPTHLIKTRGQQVTLRCSSQSGHNTVSWYQQALGQGPQFIFQYYREEENGRGNFPPRFSGLQFPNYSSELNVNALELDDSALYLCASSLVGQGIHGYTFGSGTRLTVV.

J is TRBJ2-3 and V is TRBV5-1, with 9 bases lining up with TRBD2. V shed 4 bases and J 2 bases; nucleotides not matched to a gene: 8. CDR1 and CDR2 from the germline V gene are SGHRS and YFSETQ. This CDR3 region has 16 residues. CDR3: CASSLDLAGFTDTQYF. The CDR3 DNA reads TGCGCCAGCAGCCTTGATCTAGCGGGGTTCACAGATACGCAGTATTTT.

This clone was seen only a few times. This chain uses TRBV9 with TRBJ1-1; no definite D call. The CDR3 extends over 13 amino acids. Trimming took off 4 bases at V and 4 bases at J, with 11 bases between the two ends. The germline CDR1 and CDR2 sequences are SGDLS and YYNGEE. CDR3 sequence: CASSPPSGTEAFF. The CDR3 coding sequence is TGTGCCAGCAGCCCTCCCTCGGGCACTGAAGCTTTCTTT.

The V call is TRBV6-5, the J call TRBJ2-1, with TRBD2 identical over 7 bases. CDR1 and CDR2 from the germline V gene are MNHEY and SVGAGI. Trimming took 3 bases from V and 9 from J; bases not matched to a gene: 14. This CDR3 comprises 16 residues. The CDR3 coding sequence is TGTGCCAGCAGTTATCCTAGCGGAGAAGAAGGTAGTGAGCAGTTCTTC. Translated: CASSYPSGEEGSEQFF.

The chain is built from TRBV7-2 and TRBJ2-2, with TRBD2 matching 7 bases. The germline gives CDR1 SGHTA, CDR2 FQGNSA. The CDR3 covers 15 residues. Germline trimming cut 7 bases from V and 4 bases from J; bases unmatched to any gene: 9. CDR3 loop: CASTSGGSVTGELFF. CDR3 coding DNA: TGTGCCAGCACCTCGGGGGGTTCGGTCACCGGGGAGCTGTTTTTT.

The V and J genes are TRBV2 and TRBJ1-5, with D possibly being TRBD1 (5 bases). The length of the CDR3 is 17 residues. V lost 6 bases and J 0 bases, leaving 18 bases between the germline ends. CDR1 is SNHLY and CDR2 is FYNNEI in the germline V gene. CDR3 sequence (DNA): TGTGCCAGCAGGTCTGCAGGGAGGAGTAATAGCAATCAGCCCCAGCATTTT. Translated: CASRSAGRSNSNQPQHF. The variable domain in full, completed from reference TRBV2 and TRBJ1-5, reads EPEVTQTPSHQVTQMGQEVILRCVPISNHLYFYWYRQILGQKVEFLVSFYNNEISEKSEIFDDQFSVERPDGSNFTLKIRSTKLEDSAMYFCASRSAGRSNSNQPQHFGDGTRLSIL.

The chain has TRBV5-6 and TRBJ1-4, with D perhaps TRBD1 (6 bases). Germline CDR1 SGHDT, CDR2 YYEEEE. There are 16 residues in the CDR3. Trimming removed 3 bases from V and 0 bases from J, with 12 bases in between. This CDR3 is CASSYLTGTTNEKLFF. The CDR3 DNA reads TGTGCCAGCAGCTACCTAACAGGGACAACTAATGAAAAACTGTTTTTT.

The V and J genes are TRBV2 and TRBJ2-3, with 10 nucleotides matching TRBD1. The CDR3 has 17 amino acids. CDR1 SNHLY and CDR2 FYNNEI come from the germline V gene. The V and J ends lost 5 bases and 1 base, in that order; junction bases with no gene match: 9. The CDR3 DNA is TGTGCCAGCAGTTCTTTAAGGACAGGGGGTCGCACAGATACGCAGTATTTT. Translating it yields CASSSLRTGGRTDTQYF.

The chain joins TRBV4-1 to TRBJ2-7; possibly TRBD2 for D (6 bases). The V and J ends lost 0 bases and 3 bases respectively, with 21 bases between them. Germline V gene data show CDR1 as MGHRA and CDR2 as YSYEKL. The CDR3 spans 18 residues. The CDR3, as DNA: TGCGCCAGCAGCCAAGATAGCCGACCTAGACTAGAGATCTACGAGCAGTACTTC. It translates to CASSQDSRPRLEIYEQYF.

The chain employs TRBV5-5 and TRBJ1-1; a possible D gene is TRBD1 (5 bases). V gave up 1 base and J gave up 1 base, with 17 bases separating them. The CDR3 has 17 amino acids. Germline CDR1 SGHKS, CDR2 YYEKEE (reference sequence). CDR3 nucleotide sequence: TGTGCCAGCAGCTTGAATCCTCGGGGGAGTTGGAACACTGAAGCTTTCTTT. This gives the protein CASSLNPRGSWNTEAFF.

The V gene is TRBV7-9, the J gene TRBJ2-1, with 13 bases matching TRBD2. This CDR3 contains 15 residues. The V gene's germline CDR1 is SEHNR and CDR2 FQNEAQ (reference sequence). Unmatched junction bases numbered 5, after V lost 1 base and J lost 11 bases. CDR3 in DNA: TGTGCCAGCAGCTTAGGGGGACTAGCGGGAAATAAGCAGTTCTTC. Its protein is CASSLGGLAGNKQFF.

The CDR3 coding sequence is TGTGCCAGCAGCCGGAACACTGAAGCTTTCTTT. Translated: CASSRNTEAFF. The rearrangement links TRBV5-6 to TRBJ1-1, with unresolved D. V was trimmed by 4 bases and J by 1 base, leaving 2 bases between them. The CDR3 contains 11 residues. The germline CDR1 and CDR2 sequences are SGHDT and YYEEEE.

CDR3 bases: TGTGCCAGTAAGGCCCTAGCGGGGAGCGCCGGTACGCAGTATTTT. Translating gives CASKALAGSAGTQYF. This chain connects TRBV19 to TRBJ2-3, with 9 nucleotides matching TRBD2. The CDR3 is 15 residues long. The V gene's germline CDR1 is LNHDA and CDR2 SQIVND (reference sequence). V shed 7 bases and J 8 bases; nucleotides not matched to a gene: 13.

The chain is built from TRBV7-9 and TRBJ1-5; TRBD1 is a possible D gene (5 bases). CDR1 is SEHNR and CDR2 is FQNEAQ in the germline V gene (reference sequence). V dropped 2 bases and J dropped 7 bases, with 15 bases sitting between them. CDR3 size: 15 residues. The CDR3 bases are TGTGCCAGCAGCTTATCAGGGCTCCCTCAGCAGCCCCAGCATTTT. Translated: CASSLSGLPQQPQHF.

The rearrangement joins TRBV4-3 to TRBJ1-6; D is perhaps TRBD1 (6 bases). Germline CDR1 LGHNA, CDR2 YSLEER. This CDR3 contains 14 residues. V gave up 0 bases and J gave up 10 bases, with 10 bases separating them. As DNA, the CDR3 is TGCGCCAGCAGCCAAGAGACAGGTCGATCACCCCTCCACTTT. This gives the protein CASSQETGRSPLHF.

The chain carries TRBV7-6 and TRBJ2-7; TRBD1 matches 7 bases. The germline V gene encodes CDR1 SGHVS and CDR2 FNYEAQ. The CDR3 is made up of 14 amino acids. V shed 3 bases, J shed 5 bases, and the junction held 7 bases outside the gene matches. CDR3 sequence reads: CASSFLGGSDEQYF. The CDR3 DNA is TGTGCCAGCAGCTTTTTAGGGGGCAGCGACGAGCAGTACTTC.

This chain uses TRBV29-1 with TRBJ2-7; D may be TRBD1 (6 bases). Trimming left V 2 bases short and J 3 bases short, with 14 bases between. This CDR3 has 14 residues. Germline assignment: CDR1 SQVTM and CDR2 ANQGSEA. CDR3 sequence reads: CSVELPGARYEQYF. CDR3 sequence (DNA): TGCAGCGTTGAACTGCCAGGGGCGCGCTACGAGCAGTACTTC.

This clone was detected a few times. This chain joins TRBV4-3 and TRBJ1-1; tentatively, D is TRBD1 (5 bases). Trimming cost V 3 bases and J 4 bases, with 12 bases left between them. From germline, CDR1 is LGHNA and CDR2 YSLEER. The CDR3 is 14 amino acids. The CDR3 reads CASSQGRQGTEAFF. The CDR3 coding sequence is TGCGCCAGCAGCCAGGGGAGGCAGGGCACTGAAGCTTTCTTT.

The CDR3 nucleotides read TGTGCCAACACGGGCAGGGGGCTTACTGAAGCTTTCTTT. Its translation is CANTGRGLTEAFF. The genes are TRBV6-1 and TRBJ1-1; 8 nucleotides agree with TRBD1. This CDR3 region has 13 residues. V lost 10 bases to trimming and J lost 5 bases; unmatched junction nucleotides: 9. CDR1 and CDR2 (germline): MNHNS, SASEGT.

The chain carries TRBV7-9 and TRBJ2-5; D is unclear. The DNA end is a closer match to TRBJ2-7, so the J assignment may be wrong. The CDR3 is 11 residues long. The germline gives CDR1 SEHNR, CDR2 FQNEAQ (reference sequence). The CDR3 is CASSAPNEQYF. The CDR3 bases are TGTGCCAGCAGCGCCCCGAACGAGCAGTACTTC.